The source of this TCR beta chain is a study of T cells in Graves' hyperthyroidism and ophthalmopathy. At least ten counts were recorded for this clonotype. RNA transcripts were the template for amplifying TCR beta CDR3 regions. HTBI primers were employed in a first-round RT-PCR of the TCR CDR3. TCRdb re-called the multiplex PCR reads through MiXCR, storing one row per CDR3 protein. Among some 300,000 distinct CDR3 sequences listed, roughly an eighth were seen once. The V end was cut by 2 bases, the J end by 1 base, with 16 bases between. The germline V gene has CDR1 SGHRS and CDR2 YFSETQ. This CDR3 is built from 16 residues. The definition of stable Graves' hyperthyroidism was no ophthalmopathy progression within 18 months. Pregnant or lactating patients were excluded, as were those with uncontrolled infection or other autoimmune disease. Every diagnosis used clinical symptoms, serum thyroxine and TRAb, thyroid ultrasound and orbital computed tomography.

This TCR came from a woman aged 40 to 55 with Graves' hyperthyroidism. Material: blood. The rearrangement uses TRBV5-1 and TRBJ2-7, with D perhaps matching TRBD2 (5 bases). The CDR3 sequence is CASSFRELRVSYEQYF. The CDR3 DNA reads as TGCGCCAGCAGCTTTAGGGAGCTTCGGGTATCCTACGAGCAGTACTTC.